This TCR beta chain was obtained from a study of blood T cell repertoires in COVID-19 (dated by TCRdb to about 2020). Context from the whole study: Samples covering the acute and convalescent phases of COVID-19 were provided by collaborators in the United States, Italy and Spain. The prospective study material was composed of cDNA or gDNA derived from T cells, B-cell-depleted T cells, or PBMCs. Samples came from the ongoing ImmuneRACE study (first 160 participants) plus 1,254 subjects from 6 global collaborators. Where available, HLA class I and class II types were taken from metadata supplied by the sample provider and were not determined by assay-based typing. Deeply sampled blood TCRbeta repertoires from subjects exposed to, actively infected with, or recovered from COVID-19 were included in the dataset. The repertoires were released in a freely available public database meant as a resource for research on the immune response to SARS-CoV-2. A de-identified subject ID, COVID-19 status, age in years and sex were almost always included in the sample metadata. Here is what the overall study found, with its caveats: Clinical and demographic metadata were provided uncurated, with the amount varying by source and participant.

The collaborating institutions used their own protocols to collect whole blood in K2EDTA tubes. For TCRbeta analysis, collaborator samples were shipped as frozen whole blood, as isolated PBMCs, or as DNA extracted from either sample type. CDR1 and CDR2 are drawn from the germline V gene (reference sequence): MNHEY, SMNVEV. V is clipped by 0 bases and J by 8 bases, and the sequence between their germline boundaries is 12 bases long. The CDR3 covers 14 residues, taking in both the cysteine and the phenylalanine. The kept DNA is CDR3 alone, 42 bases in frame from the first base. TCRbeta CDR3 regions were amplified from genomic DNA using the immunoSEQ Assay, a bias-controlled multiplex PCR. Per the original workflow: Nucleated cell counts per sample were estimated from amplification of reference gene primers within the assay. To quantify the absolute abundance of each unique TCRbeta CDR3 rearrangement, sequence reads were collapsed and filtered. For each sample, productive Simpson clonality was calculated as the square root of Simpson's diversity index across productive rearrangements. TCRdb's version of the immuneACCESS table is confined to in-frame rearrangements and falls short of the full clone set. An unresolved V gene accounts for under half of the shortfall where checked; the remainder is of unknown origin. The D gene and trimming were derived from the DNA, and the V and J assignments and clone size from that table. In all, the sample holds some 110,000 clones, and 85% to 90% of those were seen once. The ten top clones hold 4.5% to 5.5% of the sample.

A word on this clone: The antigen it binds to is not known. Qualities for individual bases were not recorded, and no much larger clone is one base off.

The chain is assembled from TRBV27 and TRBJ2-3, with a weak D call of TRBD2 (5 bases match). Specimen: peripheral blood. This TCR derives from a human donor in a cohort sampled during active COVID-19. Read as DNA, the sequence is TGTGCCAGCAGTTTATCTATACTAGGAGGTACGCAGTATTTT. This sequence encodes CASSLSILGGTQYF.